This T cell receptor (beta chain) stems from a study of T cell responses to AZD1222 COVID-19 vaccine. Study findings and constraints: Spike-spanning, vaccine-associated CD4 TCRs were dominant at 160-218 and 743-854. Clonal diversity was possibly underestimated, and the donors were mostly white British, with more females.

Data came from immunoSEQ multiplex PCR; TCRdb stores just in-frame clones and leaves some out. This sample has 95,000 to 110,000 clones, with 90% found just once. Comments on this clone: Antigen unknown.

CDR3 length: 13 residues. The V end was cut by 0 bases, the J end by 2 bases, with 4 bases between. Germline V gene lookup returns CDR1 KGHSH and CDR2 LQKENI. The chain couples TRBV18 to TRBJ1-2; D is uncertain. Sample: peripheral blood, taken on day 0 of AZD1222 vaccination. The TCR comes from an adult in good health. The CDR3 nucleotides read TGTGCCAGCTCACCACCAGGGAACTATGGCTACACCTTC. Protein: CASSPPGNYGYTF.